These 18 T cell receptor beta chains originate from one sample sequenced in a study of T cells in women clearing cervical HPV infection. Sequencing was performed with immunoSEQ multiplex PCR; in TCRdb, only in-frame clones are kept and a portion is missing. The listing records approximately 18,000 clones. Sequencing was carried out using blood buffy coat. These TCRs come from a woman aged 18 to 69 with a cervical HPV16 infection that either progressed to CIN3+ or cleared (not recorded which).

Notes on this clone: The read stops 3 residues short of the end of the CDR3; the missing end is completed from the germline J gene. The V and J genes are TRBV5-6 and TRBJ1-6; no firm D call. CDR3 length: 12 amino acids. The germline V gene has CDR1 SGHDT and CDR2 YYEEEE. The ends were cut back, 2 bases at V and 9 bases at J, with 6 bases in the middle. The CDR3 here is CASSLGGSPLHF. The part of the CDR3 DNA that was read is TGTGCCAGCAGCTTAGGTGGTTCACCC.

The covered CDR3 bases are TGTGCCAGCAGTGAAGAGGGT. The encoded protein is CASSEEG. The complete CDR3 sequence is CASSEEGQYF. The rearrangement uses TRBV6-1 and TRBJ2-4; no reliable D call. Read data end 3 residues before the CDR3 end; the end is taken from the germline J gene. CDR1 and CDR2 from the germline V gene are MNHNS and SASEGT. The CDR3 sequence is 10 residues long.

Notes on this clone: Read data end 3 residues before the CDR3 end; the end is taken from the germline J gene. The V and J genes are TRBV6-4 and TRBJ2-3; TRBD1 agrees at 8 bases. Germline V CDR1 and CDR2: MRHNA, SNTAGT. The CDR3 length is 15 residues. With 5 bases clipped from V and 4 bases from J, the junction kept 8 bases outside the gene matches. CDR3: CASSIRDRNADTQYF. The covered CDR3 bases are TGTGCCAGCAGTATCCGGGACAGGAACGCAGATACG.

With respect to this clone: The missing CDR3 end, 3 residues past where the read stops, is filled in from the germline J gene. Other DNA sequences in the sample encode the same CDR3. V usage is TRBV18 and J usage is TRBJ1-3; the D is unclear. This CDR3 contains 15 residues. Germline V gene data show CDR1 as KGHSH and CDR2 as LQKENI. V lost 7 bases to trimming and J lost 0 bases, with 13 bases between them. The CDR3 sequence is CASFSDLLSGNTIYF. The part of the CDR3 DNA that was read is TGTGCCAGCTTTTCGGACTTGCTCTCTGGAAACACC.

Remarks on this clone: The read comes to an end 3 residues before the CDR3 does, leaving the germline J gene to fill in the end. The V call is TRBV28, the J call TRBJ1-1; the match to TRBD1 covers 8 bases. The CDR3 length is 15 residues. Per germline, CDR1 MDHEN and CDR2 SYDVKM. This chain's CDR3 is CASRRVGDRSDKAFF. CDR3 DNA (partial): TGTGCCAGCAGACGGGTTGGGGACAGGTCCGACAAA.

Comments on this clone: The read ends 3 residues before the CDR3 terminus; that terminus is restored from the germline J gene. V usage is TRBV19 and J usage is TRBJ2-5; 13 bases align to TRBD2. Germline V CDR1 and CDR2: LNHDA, SQIVND (reference sequence). The J segment lost 5 bases and the V segment lost 6 bases, leaving 6 bases of the junction unmatched. The length of the CDR3 is 15 residues. The covered CDR3 bases are TGTGCCAGTAGCATACTAGCGGGGGGGCTTGAGACC. It translates to CASSILAGGLET. The full CDR3 protein reads CASSILAGGLETQYF.

Details on this clone: The read terminates 3 residues before the CDR3 end, so the remaining end is supplied by the germline J gene. The chain employs TRBV4-2 and TRBJ1-1; tentatively, D is TRBD1 (5 bases). The CDR3 length is 17 residues. Germline CDR1 LGHNA, CDR2 YNFKEQ. V dropped 4 bases and J dropped 6 bases, with 24 bases sitting between them. The CDR3 is CASSRQMGVGLLSEAFF. The sequenced part of the CDR3 DNA is TGTGCCAGCAGCCGACAGATGGGCGTTGGGCTGTTGTCTGAA.

On this clone: The CDR3 is cut off 3 residues early in the read; its end comes from the germline J gene. This sequence joins TRBV2 and TRBJ1-5; 12 positions agree with TRBD1. Germline CDR1 is SNHLY and CDR2 is FYNNEI. Trimming at V came to 2 bases and at J to 5 bases, leaving 1 base not matched to a gene. The CDR3 is made up of 15 amino acids. The CDR3 protein is CASSERDRGHQPQHF. The part of the CDR3 DNA that was read is TGTGCCAGCAGTGAACGGGACAGGGGGCATCAGCCC.

Notes on this clone: The CDR3 goes on 3 residues after the read ends, and that part is filled in from the germline J gene. J is TRBJ2-1 and V is TRBV19; 11 bases are shared with TRBD2. In germline, CDR1 is LNHDA, CDR2 SQIVND (reference sequence). V lost 7 bases to trimming and J lost 0 bases; unmatched junction nucleotides: 2. The CDR3 contains 15 residues. CDR3: CASTGLAASYNEQFF. CDR3 bases read: TGTGCCAGTACGGGACTAGCGGCCTCCTACAATGAG.

With respect to this clone: With the read ending 3 residues before the CDR3 end, the germline J gene is used to fill in that end. The V call is TRBV10-3, the J call TRBJ2-5, with TRBD1 matching 7 bases. CDR1 is ENHRY and CDR2 is SYGVKD in the germline V gene. The CDR3 is 14 amino acids. Unmatched junction bases numbered 8, after V lost 6 bases and J lost 4 bases. The CDR3 reads CAISPGQTTETQYF. Partial CDR3 DNA: TGTGCCATCAGCCCGGGACAGACGACAGAGACC.

Concerning this clone itself: The read finishes 3 residues shy of the CDR3 end, and the germline J gene is used to complete it. This chain joins TRBV12-5 and TRBJ2-3; no reliable D call. Germline V CDR1 and CDR2: LGHNT, FRNRAP. The length of the CDR3 is 12 residues. CDR3 sequence reads: CASGADSSTQYF. CDR3 bases read: TGTGCTAGTGGGGCCGACTCCTCCACG.

Of note for this clone: The missing CDR3 end, 3 residues past where the read stops, is filled in from the germline J gene. The V gene is TRBV6-1, the J gene TRBJ2-7, with 7 bases that match TRBD1. The CDR3 has 14 residues. Germline V CDR1 and CDR2: MNHNS, SASEGT. Germline trimming cut 1 base from V and 2 bases from J; bases unmatched to any gene: 2. CDR3 amino acids: CASSEGGGPYEQYF. The CDR3 bases that were read are TGTGCCAGCAGTGAAGGAGGGGGCCCCTACGAG.

For this clone: The read comes to an end 3 residues before the CDR3 does, leaving the germline J gene to fill in the end. The chain is built from TRBV7-6 and TRBJ2-7, with a weak D call TRBD1 (5 bases). CDR3 length: 13 amino acids. Germline V lookup: CDR1 SGHVS, CDR2 FNYEAQ. V gave up 1 base and J gave up 2 bases, with 6 bases separating them. The CDR3 DNA, read in part, is TGTGCCAGCAGCTTAGGCAGGGCCTACGAG. Residues: CASSLGRAYE. The whole CDR3 reads CASSLGRAYEQYF. Together with reference TRBV7-6 and TRBJ2-7, the CDR3 gives the full variable domain: GAGVSQSPRYKVTKRGQDVALRCDPISGHVSLYWYRQALGQGPEFLTYFNYEAQQDKSGLPNDRFSAERPEGSISTLTIQRTEQRDSAMYRCASSLGRAYEQYFGPGTRLTVT.

Regarding this clone: The DNA ends 3 residues before the CDR3 does, and the rest of the CDR3 is filled in from the germline J gene. This chain links TRBV19 with TRBJ1-2; 7 bases fit TRBD1. The CDR3 is made up of 15 amino acids. Germline V gives CDR1 LNHDA, CDR2 SQIVND (reference sequence). Partial CDR3 DNA: TGTGCCAGTAGCACAGGGGTCCGCGGCACAGATACC. Amino acids: CASSTGVRGTDT. The CDR3 as a whole reads CASSTGVRGTDTYTF. Using reference TRBV19 and TRBJ1-2 for the parts outside the CDR3, the full variable domain is DGGITQSPKYLFRKEGQNVTLSCEQNLNHDAMYWYRQDPGQGLRLIYYSQIVNDFQKGDIAEGYSVSREKKESFPLTVTSAQKNPTAFYLCASSTGVRGTDTYTFGSGTRLTVV.

In the case of this clone: Sequencing ends 3 residues short of the CDR3 end; the germline J gene provides the rest. This chain uses TRBV19 with TRBJ2-3; 10 bases agree with TRBD1. The germline V gene has CDR1 LNHDA and CDR2 SQIVND (reference sequence). The length of the CDR3 is 15 residues. The CDR3 protein is CASSTGTGVQETQYF. Partial CDR3 DNA: TGTGCCAGTTCCACCGGGACAGGGGTTCAAGAGACG.

As concerns this clone: The CDR3 is cut off 3 residues early in the read; its end comes from the germline J gene. The V gene is TRBV19, the J gene TRBJ1-2; 12 bases are a match to TRBD1. Germline lookup yields CDR1 LNHDA and CDR2 SQIVND (reference sequence). The length of the CDR3 is 17 residues. The covered CDR3 bases are TGTGCCAGTAGTCCAAGGGACAGGGGGCGAAAGGACAATGAC. Translating it yields CASSPRDRGRKDND. The CDR3 reads in full as CASSPRDRGRKDNDYTF.

Note on this clone: The DNA ends 3 residues before the CDR3 does, and the rest of the CDR3 is filled in from the germline J gene. The chain has TRBV20-1 and TRBJ2-1; TRBD1 is a possible D gene (5 bases). The ends were cut back, 4 bases at V and 7 bases at J, with 17 bases in the middle. The V gene's germline CDR1 is DFQATT and CDR2 SNEGSKA (reference sequence). This CDR3 is built from 14 residues. The CDR3 DNA, read in part, is TGCAGTGCTATTTTAAAAGGGGCAAGGAATGAG. Encoded protein: CSAILKGARNE. The CDR3 in its entirety is CSAILKGARNEQFF.

On this clone itself: The sequence runs out 3 residues before the end of the CDR3; the remainder is reconstructed from the germline J gene. The chain recombines TRBV14 with TRBJ2-7, with D tentatively TRBD2 (6 bases). The V and J ends lost 1 base and 2 bases respectively, with 12 bases between them. The CDR3 spans 15 residues. CDR1 is SGHDN, CDR2 FVKESK, per germline. The sequenced part of the CDR3 DNA is TGTGCCAGCAGCCAAGTTGGAGGGCCCCCCTACGAG. It translates to CASSQVGGPPYE. The whole CDR3 is CASSQVGGPPYEQYF.